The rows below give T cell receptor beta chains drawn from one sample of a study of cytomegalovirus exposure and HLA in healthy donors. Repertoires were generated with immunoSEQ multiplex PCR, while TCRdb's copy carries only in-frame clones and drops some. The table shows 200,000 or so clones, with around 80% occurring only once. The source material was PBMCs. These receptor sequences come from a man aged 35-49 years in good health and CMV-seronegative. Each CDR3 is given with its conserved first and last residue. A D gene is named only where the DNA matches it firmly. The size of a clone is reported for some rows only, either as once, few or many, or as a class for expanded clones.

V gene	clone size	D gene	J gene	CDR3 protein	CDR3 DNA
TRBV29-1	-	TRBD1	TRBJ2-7	CSVGTGSSYEQYF	TGCAGCGTTGGGACAGGTAGCTCCTACGAGCAGTACTTC
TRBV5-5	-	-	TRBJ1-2	CASRFYRDGYTF	TGTGCCAGCAGGTTTTACAGGGACGGCTACACCTTC
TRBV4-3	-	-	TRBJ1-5	CASSQGPGQPQHF	TGCGCCAGCAGCCAAGGTCCAGGGCAGCCCCAGCATTTT
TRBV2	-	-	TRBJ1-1	CASRGGRFTEAFF	TGTGCCAGCAGAGGGGGACGGTTCACTGAAGCTTTCTTT
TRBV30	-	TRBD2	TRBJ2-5	CAWSLGLAVETQYF	TGTGCCTGGAGTTTGGGACTAGCGGTAGAGACCCAGTACTTC
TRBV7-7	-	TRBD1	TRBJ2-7	CASSIGTGGYEQYF	TGTGCCAGCAGCATAGGGACAGGGGGCTACGAGCAGTACTTC
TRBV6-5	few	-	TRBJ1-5	CASSIQGGFGQPQHF	TGTGCCAGCAGCATACAGGGTGGGTTTGGTCAGCCCCAGCATTTT
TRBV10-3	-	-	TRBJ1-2	CAITARTENYGYTF	TGTGCCATCACCGCCAGGACAGAGAACTATGGCTACACCTTC
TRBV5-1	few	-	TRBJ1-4	CASSTTADGEKLFF	TGCGCCAGCAGCACGACAGCTGATGGTGAAAAACTGTTTTTT
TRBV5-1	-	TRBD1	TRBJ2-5	CASSGGTGGYQETQYF	TGCGCCAGCAGCGGAGGGACAGGGGGGTACCAAGAGACCCAGTACTTC
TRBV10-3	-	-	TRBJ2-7	CAISESSYEQYF	TGTGCCATCAGTGAGTCGAGTTACGAGCAGTACTTC
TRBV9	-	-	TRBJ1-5	CASSAQGMRNQPQHF	TGTGCCAGCAGCGCACAGGGAATGCGCAATCAGCCCCAGCATTTT
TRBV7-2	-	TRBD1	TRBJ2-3	CASSRGQGGTDTQYF	TGTGCCAGCAGCCGTGGACAGGGCGGCACAGATACGCAGTATTTT
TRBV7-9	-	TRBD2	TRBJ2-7	CASSTTSDAREQYF	TGTGCCAGCAGCACCACTAGCGACGCTCGCGAGCAGTACTTC
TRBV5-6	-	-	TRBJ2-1	CASSLGTRNEQFF	TGTGCCAGCAGCTTGGGGACAAGAAATGAGCAGTTCTTC
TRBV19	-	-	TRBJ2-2	CASSMARNTGELFF	TGTGCCAGTAGTATGGCCAGGAACACCGGGGAGCTGTTTTTT
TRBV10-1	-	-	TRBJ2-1	CASSESGGARNEQFF	TGCGCCAGCAGTGAGTCCGGGGGAGCTCGGAATGAGCAGTTCTTC
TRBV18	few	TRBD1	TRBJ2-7	CASSPKTGDEQYF	TGTGCCAGCTCACCGAAAACAGGGGACGAGCAGTACTTC
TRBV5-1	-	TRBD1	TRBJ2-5	CASSRGQQETQYF	TGCGCCAGCAGCCGGGGACAGCAAGAGACCCAGTACTTC
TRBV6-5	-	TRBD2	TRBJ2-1	CASSLGAGGGYNEQFF	TGTGCCAGCAGTTTAGGGGCCGGCGGGGGATACAATGAGCAGTTCTTC
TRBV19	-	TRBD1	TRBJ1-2	CASSTTDRGSYGYTF	TGTGCCAGTAGTACCACCGACAGGGGTAGCTATGGCTACACCTTC
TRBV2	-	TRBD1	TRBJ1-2	CASSEPGTGGLGYTF	TGTGCCAGCAGTGAACCCGGGACAGGGGGTCTCGGCTACACCTTC
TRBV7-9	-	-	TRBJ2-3	CASSPRSSPAPDTQYF	TGTGCCAGCAGCCCAAGGAGCAGCCCCGCGCCAGATACGCAGTATTTT
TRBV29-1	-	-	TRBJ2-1	CSVEDIGSEQFF	TGCAGCGTTGAAGATATCGGGTCTGAGCAGTTCTTC
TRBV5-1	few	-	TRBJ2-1	CASSLGQSYNEQFF	TGCGCCAGCAGCTTGGGACAGTCCTACAATGAGCAGTTCTTC
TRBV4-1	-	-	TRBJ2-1	CASSPLSGFNEQFF	TGCGCCAGCAGCCCCCTTTCGGGTTTCAATGAGCAGTTCTTC
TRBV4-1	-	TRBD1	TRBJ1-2	CASSPPQGGANYGYTF	TGCGCCAGCAGCCCCCCACAGGGGGGGGCTAACTATGGCTACACCTTC